This T cell receptor beta chain appears in the sequencing data of a study of early stage breast cancer tumors. Repertoires were generated with immunoSEQ multiplex PCR, while TCRdb's copy carries only in-frame clones and drops some. The sample yields some 29,000 clones, approximately 84% seen once. Germline trimming cut 3 bases from V and 7 bases from J; bases unmatched to any gene: 4. Germline V gene lookup returns CDR1 SGDLS and CDR2 YYNGEE. The CDR3 sequence is 13 residues long. Input material: blood. The V call is TRBV9, the J call TRBJ1-1; TRBD1 matches at 9 bases. The clonotype was recovered from a person aged 45 to 60 with breast cancer. DNA for the CDR3: TGTGCCAGCAGCGGGACAGGGGCCTATGAAGCTTTCTTT. This gives the protein CASSGTGAYEAFF.